Below, 14 T cell receptor beta chains from the same sample are listed, as sequenced in a study of technical replicates of blood from a few donors. Data came from immunoSEQ multiplex PCR; TCRdb stores just in-frame clones and leaves some out. The sample holds tens of thousands of clones, 75% to 95% seen once. Sequencing was done on a sample of T cells isolated from PBMCs. These receptor sequences come from a human donor in good health. Some clones in this sample may be carry-over from other donors' samples.

V usage is TRBV19 and J usage is TRBJ1-3; D is uncertain. V lost 5 bases and J 4 bases, leaving 12 bases between the germline ends. Germline assignment: CDR1 LNHDA and CDR2 SQIVND (reference sequence). The CDR3 covers 14 residues. The CDR3 DNA follows: TGTGCCAGTAGTGCCGGGGTCAGAGGAAACACCATATATTTT. Its protein product is CASSAGVRGNTIYF.

The V gene is TRBV28, the J gene TRBJ1-3; D might be TRBD1 (5 bases). Deletions cut 1 base from V and 0 bases from J, with 13 bases between. Germline V gives CDR1 MDHEN, CDR2 SYDVKM. CDR3 length equals 17 residues. This chain's CDR3 is CASSLFYRQFSGNTIYF. The CDR3 DNA follows: TGTGCCAGCAGTTTATTTTATAGACAGTTCTCTGGAAACACCATATATTTT. The full variable domain, rest sourced from reference TRBV28 and TRBJ1-3, is DVKVTQSSRYLVKRTGEKVFLECVQDMDHENMFWYRQDPGLGLRLIYFSYDVKMKEKGDIPEGYSVSREKKERFSLILESASTNQTSMYLCASSLFYRQFSGNTIYFGEGSWLTVV.

This sequence joins TRBV7-2 and TRBJ2-3, with D perhaps TRBD2 (6 bases). The CDR3 runs to 14 residues. Germline V gives CDR1 SGHTA, CDR2 FQGNSA. Trimming cost V 2 bases and J 6 bases, with 12 bases left between them. CDR3 sequence: CASSLRRDLDTQYF. The CDR3 nucleotides are TGTGCCAGCAGCTTAAGGAGGGATTTGGATACGCAGTATTTT. Drawing the rest from reference TRBV7-2 and TRBJ2-3, the complete variable domain is GAGVSQSPSNKVTEKGKDVELRCDPISGHTALYWYRQSLGQGLEFLIYFQGNSAPDKSGLPSDRFSAERTGGSVSTLTIQRTQQEDSAVYLCASSLRRDLDTQYFGPGTRLTVL.

The J gene is TRBJ2-1, the V gene TRBV25-1, with TRBD2 as a possible D gene (5 bases). This CDR3 is built from 12 residues. Trimming removed 9 bases at V and 6 bases at J, with 12 bases between. Looked up from germline, CDR1 is MGHDK and CDR2 is SYGVNS. DNA of the CDR3: TGTGCCAGTCTACGGGGTATCAATGAGCAGTTCTTC. Encoded protein: CASLRGINEQFF.

The chain couples TRBV11-2 to TRBJ2-1; D possibly corresponds to TRBD2 (6 bases). There are 14 residues in the CDR3. The germline V gene has CDR1 SGHAT and CDR2 FQNNGV. The V end was cut by 3 bases, the J end by 5 bases, with 11 bases between. The CDR3: CASSLRRADNEQFF. DNA of the CDR3: TGTGCCAGCAGCTTGCGGAGGGCCGACAATGAGCAGTTCTTC.

V gene TRBV11-2 combines with J gene TRBJ2-7, with D possibly being TRBD2 (5 bases). The length of the CDR3 is 15 residues. Trimming took 2 bases from V and 3 from J, leaving 14 bases between them. CDR1 and CDR2 (germline): SGHAT, FQNNGV. The CDR3 spells CASSLPPRRVYEQYF. CDR3 DNA: TGTGCCAGCAGCTTACCCCCTCGGCGGGTCTACGAGCAGTACTTC.

The V and J genes are TRBV19 and TRBJ1-5; D not certain. Between the trimmed V and J ends, which lost 4 bases and 0 bases, there was a span of 10 bases. The CDR3 runs to 15 residues. Germline V CDR1 and CDR2: LNHDA, SQIVND (reference sequence). The CDR3 DNA sequence: TGTGCCAGTAGTAGACAAGATTATAGCAATCAGCCCCAGCATTTT. It specifies CASSRQDYSNQPQHF.

V and J are TRBV9 and TRBJ2-6, with 8 positions matching TRBD2. The CDR3 is 16 residues long. The ends lost 4 bases at V and 0 bases at J; junction bases unmatched: 3. Germline CDR1 SGDLS, CDR2 YYNGEE. CDR3 sequence: CASSPGGVSGANVLTF. DNA for the CDR3: TGTGCCAGCAGCCCCGGGGGGGTCTCTGGGGCCAACGTCCTGACTTTC. The whole variable domain, remainder taken from reference TRBV9 and TRBJ2-6, is DSGVTQTPKHLITATGQRVTLRCSPRSGDLSVYWYQQSLDQGLQFLIQYYNGEERAKGNILERFSAQQFPDLHSELNLSSLELGDSALYFCASSPGGVSGANVLTFGAGSRLTVL.

The chain couples TRBV5-6 to TRBJ2-1; no firm D call. V lost 1 base to trimming and J lost 8 bases, with 10 bases between them. The length of the CDR3 is 13 residues. The germline CDR1 and CDR2 sequences are SGHDT and YYEEEE. CDR3 sequence (DNA): TGTGCCAGCAGCTTGTCCCTAATTCATGAGCAGTTCTTC. It yields the protein CASSLSLIHEQFF. Supplemented by reference TRBV5-6 and TRBJ2-1, the full variable domain reads DAGVTQSPTHLIKTRGQQVTLRCSPKSGHDTVSWYQQALGQGPQFIFQYYEEEERQRGNFPDRFSGHQFPNYSSELNVNALLLGDSALYLCASSLSLIHEQFFGPGTRLTVL.

CDR3 in DNA: TGTGCCAGTAGTAAAACGCCGGGAGCTTACAATGAGCAGTTCTTC. Translating it yields CASSKTPGAYNEQFF. V and J are TRBV19 and TRBJ2-1, with TRBD2 as a possible D gene (6 bases). CDR3 size: 15 residues. V gave up 4 bases and J gave up 4 bases, with 14 bases separating them. The germline CDR1 and CDR2 sequences are LNHDA and SQIVND (reference sequence).

The genes are TRBV7-2 and TRBJ2-1; the D is unclear. V lost 7 bases and J 5 bases, leaving 21 bases between the germline ends. The CDR3 contains 16 residues. Germline CDR1 is SGHTA and CDR2 is FQGNSA. The CDR3 reads CASIRSSALGHNEQFF. The CDR3 DNA follows: TGTGCCAGCATCCGTTCGTCAGCGTTGGGTCACAATGAGCAGTTCTTC.

This clone was recorded only once. V usage is TRBV6-5 and J usage is TRBJ2-7; D may be TRBD1 (6 bases). From germline, CDR1 is MNHEY and CDR2 SVGAGI. Trimming removed 2 bases at V and 6 bases at J, with 14 bases between. This CDR3 contains 14 residues. The CDR3, as DNA: TGTGCCAGCAGTTACACCCTGGACAGTTCCGAGCAGTACTTC. It specifies CASSYTLDSSEQYF.

The rearrangement uses TRBV6-5 and TRBJ2-3; 13 nucleotides match TRBD2. The junction had 3 bases not matched to a gene; V was cut back by 2 bases and J by 4 bases. This CDR3 contains 16 residues. The germline gives CDR1 MNHEY, CDR2 SVGAGI. In DNA form, the CDR3 reads TGTGCCAGCAGTTACCGCGGACTAGCGGGAGCAGATACGCAGTATTTT. Translating it yields CASSYRGLAGADTQYF.

The chain couples TRBV27 to TRBJ2-1; 13 nucleotides match TRBD2. The CDR3 length is 20 residues. Germline CDR1 and CDR2: MNHEY and SMNVEV (reference sequence). V shed 5 bases, J shed 7 bases, and the junction held 20 bases outside the gene matches. The CDR3 region is CASSVILAGGPMLGMNEQFF. Written as DNA, the CDR3 is TGTGCCAGCAGTGTAATACTAGCGGGAGGGCCCATGCTCGGGATGAATGAGCAGTTCTTC.